This entry lists 9 T cell receptor beta chains sequenced from one sample in a study of early stage breast cancer tumors (dated by TCRdb to the late 2010s). Libraries were made using the immunoSEQ multiplex PCR assay. This immuneACCESS table, as held by TCRdb, lists in-frame sequences with V and J called but not all clones. Of the missing ones, under half trace to an unresolved V gene in checked studies; the others have no known cause. In all, the sample holds 7,000 or so clones, and 50% to 75% of those were seen once. Of the sample, roughly 14% is held by the ten largest clones. The sequenced sample consisted of normal breast tissue next to the tumor. The receptors originated from a person aged 50-59 years with breast cancer.

This rearrangement joins TRBV25-1 to TRBJ2-6; no clear D. CDR3 size: 14 residues. Trimming removed 3 bases at V and 9 bases at J, with 12 bases between. Germline CDR1 reads MGHDK; CDR2 reads SYGVNS. The CDR3 DNA reads as TGTGCCAGCAGTGACCGACACCTCGGCAACGTCCTGACTTTC. Translation gives CASSDRHLGNVLTF.

This clone has just a few counts. The chain has TRBV2 and TRBJ2-3, with 8 bases matching TRBD2. This CDR3 comprises 16 residues. The V gene end was trimmed by 1 base and the J gene end by 0 bases; junction bases not matched to a gene: 3. Looked up from germline, CDR1 is SNHLY and CDR2 is FYNNEI. CDR3 in amino acids: CASSEGASGSTDTQYF. The CDR3 nucleotides are TGTGCCAGCAGTGAAGGAGCTAGCGGGAGCACAGATACGCAGTATTTT.

The J gene is TRBJ2-5, the V gene TRBV27; D tentatively reads TRBD1 or TRBD2 (7 bases each). CDR1 and CDR2 (germline): MNHEY, SMNVEV (reference sequence). CDR3 length: 16 residues. V was trimmed by 7 bases and J by 5 bases, leaving 23 bases between them. CDR3 region: CASKTRGRGGPETQYF. The CDR3 DNA follows: TGTGCCAGCAAAACTAGGGGGCGCGGGGGTCCGGAGACCCAGTACTTC.

The sample holds one count of this clone. This chain links TRBV5-8 with TRBJ2-3; TRBD1 aligns across 10 bases. Germline V gives CDR1 SGHTS, CDR2 YDEGEE. V dropped 4 bases and J dropped 2; count of bases not matched to a gene: 4. The CDR3 is 15 amino acids. CDR3 in DNA: TGTGCCAGCAGCACCGGGACAGGGGACACAGATACGCAGTATTTT. The encoded protein is CASSTGTGDTDTQYF.

The sample holds a few counts of this clone. The gene calls are TRBV19 and TRBJ2-1, with 14 bases fitting TRBD2. V lost 5 bases to trimming and J lost 6 bases; unmatched junction nucleotides: 6. The CDR3 runs 16 residues. Germline V gene lookup returns CDR1 LNHDA and CDR2 SQIVND (reference sequence). Here the CDR3 DNA reads TGTGCCAGTAGTTGGGGACTAGCGGGAGTTGGCAATGAGCAGTTCTTC. Translated: CASSWGLAGVGNEQFF. Supplemented by reference TRBV19 and TRBJ2-1, the full variable domain reads DGGITQSPKYLFRKEGQNVTLSCEQNLNHDAMYWYRQDPGQGLRLIYYSQIVNDFQKGDIAEGYSVSREKKESFPLTVTSAQKNPTAFYLCASSWGLAGVGNEQFFGPGTRLTVL.

This clone was seen only once. The chain uses TRBV18 and TRBJ2-1; unclear D gene. Trimming cost V 2 bases and J 4 bases, with 3 bases left between them. This CDR3 is 12 amino acids long. Germline V lookup: CDR1 KGHSH, CDR2 LQKENI. The CDR3 sequence: CASSPGYNEQFF. Written as DNA, the CDR3 is TGTGCCAGCTCACCAGGGTACAATGAGCAGTTCTTC.

The V and J genes are TRBV6-1 and TRBJ1-5; D is unclear. Germline V gene lookup returns CDR1 MNHNS and CDR2 SASEGT. Deletions cut 7 bases from V and 7 bases from J, with 17 bases between. The CDR3 has 14 residues. CDR3 region: CASNQPVSGQPQHF. CDR3 nucleotides: TGTGCCAGCAACCAACCGGTGAGCGGGCAGCCCCAGCATTTT.

This chain links TRBV7-3 with TRBJ2-1; D might be TRBD1 or TRBD2, each matching 5 bases. Trimming took 3 bases from V and 5 from J, leaving 14 bases between them. CDR1 and CDR2 from the germline V gene are SGHTA and FQGTGA. The CDR3 is made up of 15 amino acids. CDR3 DNA: TGTGCCAGCAGCTTGCTATACGGGACCGACAATGAGCAGTTCTTC. Translated, it gives CASSLLYGTDNEQFF.

This clone has only a few counts. J is TRBJ2-7 and V is TRBV6-6, with D perhaps TRBD1 or TRBD2 (6 bases each). The CDR3 is 14 residues long. V was clipped by 6 bases and J by 4 bases, with 16 bases between them. Germline-derived CDR1 and CDR2 are MNHNY and SVGAGI (reference sequence). The CDR3 loop reads CASSSGGNLYEQYF. CDR3 DNA sequence: TGTGCCAGCAGCTCCGGGGGCAACCTATACGAGCAGTACTTC.